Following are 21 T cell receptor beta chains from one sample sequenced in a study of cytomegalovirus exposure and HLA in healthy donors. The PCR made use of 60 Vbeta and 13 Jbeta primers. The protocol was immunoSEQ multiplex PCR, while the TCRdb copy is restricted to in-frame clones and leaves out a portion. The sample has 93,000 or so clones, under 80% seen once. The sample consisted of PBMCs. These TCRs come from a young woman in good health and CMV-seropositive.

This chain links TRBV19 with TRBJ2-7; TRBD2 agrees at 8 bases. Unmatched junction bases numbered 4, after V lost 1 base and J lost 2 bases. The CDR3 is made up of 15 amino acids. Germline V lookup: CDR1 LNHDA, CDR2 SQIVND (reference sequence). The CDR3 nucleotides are TGTGCCAGTAGTATAGGTAGCGGGGTACCCTACGAGCAGTACTTC. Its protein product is CASSIGSGVPYEQYF.

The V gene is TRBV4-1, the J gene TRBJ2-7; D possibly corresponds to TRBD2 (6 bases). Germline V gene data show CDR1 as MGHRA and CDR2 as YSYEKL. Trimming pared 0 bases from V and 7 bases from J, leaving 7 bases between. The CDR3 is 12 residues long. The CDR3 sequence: CASSQDGGEQYF. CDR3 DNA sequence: TGCGCCAGCAGCCAAGATGGGGGGGAGCAGTACTTC.

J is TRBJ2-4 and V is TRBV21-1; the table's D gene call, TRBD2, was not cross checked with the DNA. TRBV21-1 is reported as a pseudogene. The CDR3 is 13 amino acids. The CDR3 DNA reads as TGTGCCAGCAGCTGCCGGGCCAAAAACATTCAGTACTTC. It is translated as CASSCRAKNIQYF.

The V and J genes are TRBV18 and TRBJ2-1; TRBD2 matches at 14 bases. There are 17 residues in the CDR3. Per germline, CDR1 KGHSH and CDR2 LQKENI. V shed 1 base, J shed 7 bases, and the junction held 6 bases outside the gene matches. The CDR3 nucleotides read TGTGCCAGCTCACCACTGACTAGCGGGAGGGCGGGTAATGAGCAGTTCTTC. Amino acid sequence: CASSPLTSGRAGNEQFF.

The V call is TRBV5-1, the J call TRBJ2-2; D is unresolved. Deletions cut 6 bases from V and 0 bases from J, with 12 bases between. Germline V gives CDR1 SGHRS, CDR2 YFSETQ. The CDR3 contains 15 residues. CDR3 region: CASMKSVPNTGELFF. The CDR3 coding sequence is TGCGCCAGCATGAAAAGCGTCCCGAACACCGGGGAGCTGTTTTTT.

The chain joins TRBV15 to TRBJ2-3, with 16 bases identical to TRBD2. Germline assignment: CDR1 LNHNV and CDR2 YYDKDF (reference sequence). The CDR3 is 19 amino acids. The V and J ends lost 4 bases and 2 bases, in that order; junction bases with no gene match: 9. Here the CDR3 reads CATSTSGTSGGAVTDTQYF. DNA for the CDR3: TGTGCCACCAGCACCTCCGGGACTAGCGGGGGGGCAGTCACAGATACGCAGTATTTT.

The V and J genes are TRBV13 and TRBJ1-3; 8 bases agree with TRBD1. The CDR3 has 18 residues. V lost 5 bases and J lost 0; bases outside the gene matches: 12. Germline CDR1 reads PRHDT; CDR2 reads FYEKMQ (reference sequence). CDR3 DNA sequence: TGTGCCAGCAGCCCTCCGTGGGGACAGGCCTCCTCTGGAAACACCATATATTTT. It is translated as CASSPPWGQASSGNTIYF.

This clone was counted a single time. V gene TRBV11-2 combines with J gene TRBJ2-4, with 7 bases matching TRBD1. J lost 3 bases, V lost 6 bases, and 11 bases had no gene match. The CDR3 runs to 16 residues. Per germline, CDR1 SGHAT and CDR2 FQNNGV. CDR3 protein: CASSYSRGSGKNIQYF. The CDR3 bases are TGTGCCAGCAGTTACTCCAGGGGGTCGGGCAAAAACATTCAGTACTTC.

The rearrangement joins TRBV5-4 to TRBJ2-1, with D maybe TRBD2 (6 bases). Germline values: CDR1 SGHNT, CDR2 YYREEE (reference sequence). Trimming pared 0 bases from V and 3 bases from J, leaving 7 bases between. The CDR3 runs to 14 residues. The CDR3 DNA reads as TGTGCCAGCAGCTTGGGGGACTTCTACAATGAGCAGTTCTTC. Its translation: CASSLGDFYNEQFF.

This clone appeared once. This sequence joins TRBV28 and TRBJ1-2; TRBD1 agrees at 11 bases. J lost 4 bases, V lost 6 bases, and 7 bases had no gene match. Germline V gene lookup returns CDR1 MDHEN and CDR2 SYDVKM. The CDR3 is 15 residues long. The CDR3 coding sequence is TGTGCCAGCAGCGACCCGGGACAGGGGGGCTATGGCTACACCTTC. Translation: CASSDPGQGGYGYTF.

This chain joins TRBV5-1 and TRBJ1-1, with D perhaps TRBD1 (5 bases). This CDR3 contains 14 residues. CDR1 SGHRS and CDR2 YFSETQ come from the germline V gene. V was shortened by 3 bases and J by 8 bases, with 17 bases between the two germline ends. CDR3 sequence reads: CASSCRLRDREAFF. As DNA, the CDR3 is TGCGCCAGCAGCTGCCGCCTAAGAGACAGAGAAGCTTTCTTT.

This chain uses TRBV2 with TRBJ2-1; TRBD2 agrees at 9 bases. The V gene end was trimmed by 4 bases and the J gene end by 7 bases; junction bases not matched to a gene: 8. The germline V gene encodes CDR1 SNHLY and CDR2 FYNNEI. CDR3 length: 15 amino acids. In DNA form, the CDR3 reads TGTGCCAGCAGTGCTAGTAGCGGGAGTAGTAATGAGCAGTTCTTC. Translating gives CASSASSGSSNEQFF.

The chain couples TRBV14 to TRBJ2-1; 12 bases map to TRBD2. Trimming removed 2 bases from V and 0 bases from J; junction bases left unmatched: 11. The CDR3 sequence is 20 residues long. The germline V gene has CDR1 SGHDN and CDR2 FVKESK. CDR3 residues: CASSQRVGLAGFSSYNEQFF. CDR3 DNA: TGTGCCAGCAGCCAACGAGTAGGACTAGCGGGGTTCAGCTCCTACAATGAGCAGTTCTTC.

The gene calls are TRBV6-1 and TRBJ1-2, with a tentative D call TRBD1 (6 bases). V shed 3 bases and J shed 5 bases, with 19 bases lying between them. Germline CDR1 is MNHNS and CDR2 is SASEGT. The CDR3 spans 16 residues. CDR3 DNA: TGTGCCAGCAGTGACAATAGGGGGAACACAGGTTATGGCTACACCTTC. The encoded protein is CASSDNRGNTGYGYTF.

The CDR3 nucleotides read TGTGCCAGCAGTTTATGGTTAGCGGGAGTGGAGACCCAGTACTTC. Translating it yields CASSLWLAGVETQYF. This rearrangement joins TRBV27 to TRBJ2-5; the match to TRBD2 covers 9 bases. In germline, CDR1 is MNHEY, CDR2 SMNVEV (reference sequence). This CDR3 is built from 15 residues. V lost 1 base, J lost 5 bases, and 5 bases stayed unmatched.

CDR3 nucleotide sequence: TGTGCCAGCAGCTTAGCACAGGGGTCGGGGGAGCAGTACTTC. Its protein product is CASSLAQGSGEQYF. V gene TRBV7-6 combines with J gene TRBJ2-7; TRBD1 matches at 7 bases. The length of the CDR3 is 14 residues. Germline assignment: CDR1 SGHVS and CDR2 FNYEAQ. With 0 bases clipped from V and 7 bases from J, the junction kept 6 bases outside the gene matches.

The CDR3 DNA reads as TGTGCCAGTCAGCGGGCTAACTATGGCTACACCTTC. Its protein is CASQRANYGYTF. This chain links TRBV19 with TRBJ1-2; D is uncertain. V was shortened by 8 bases and J by 0 bases, with 7 bases between the two germline ends. Germline CDR1 reads LNHDA; CDR2 reads SQIVND (reference sequence). The CDR3 has 12 residues.

The CDR3, as DNA: TGTGCCAGCAGCTTATGGCAGGGGAACTATGGCTACACCTTC. This translates into CASSLWQGNYGYTF. This chain joins TRBV7-2 and TRBJ1-2; possible D gene TRBD1, 6 bases. Germline CDR1 is SGHTA and CDR2 is FQGNSA. The CDR3 has 14 amino acids. V shed 2 bases and J shed 2 bases, with 9 bases lying between them.

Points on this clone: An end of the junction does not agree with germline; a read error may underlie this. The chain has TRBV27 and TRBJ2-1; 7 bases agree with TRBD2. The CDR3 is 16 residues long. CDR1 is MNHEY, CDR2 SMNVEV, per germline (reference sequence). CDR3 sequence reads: CVSSLLWEGEGNEQFF. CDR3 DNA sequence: TGTGTCAGCAGTTTATTGTGGGAGGGCGAGGGCAATGAGCAGTTCTTC.

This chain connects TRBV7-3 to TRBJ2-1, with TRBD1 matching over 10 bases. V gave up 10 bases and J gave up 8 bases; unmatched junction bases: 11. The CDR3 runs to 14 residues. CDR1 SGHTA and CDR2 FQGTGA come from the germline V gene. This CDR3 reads CATSGQGGPDEQFF. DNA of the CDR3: TGTGCCACCTCCGGACAGGGGGGGCCCGATGAGCAGTTCTTC.

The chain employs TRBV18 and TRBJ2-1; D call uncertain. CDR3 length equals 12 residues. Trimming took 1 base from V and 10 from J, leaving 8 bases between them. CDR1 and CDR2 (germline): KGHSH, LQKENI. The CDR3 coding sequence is TGTGCCAGCTCACCACAGCCCTTGGAGCAGTTCTTC. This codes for CASSPQPLEQFF. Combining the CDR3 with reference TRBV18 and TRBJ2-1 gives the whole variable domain NAGVMQNPRHLVRRRGQEARLRCSPMKGHSHVYWYRQLPEEGLKFMVYLQKENIIDESGMPKERFSAEFPKEGPSILRIQQVVRGDSAAYFCASSPQPLEQFFGPGTRLTVL.